A single sample is the source of the 21 T cell receptor beta chains below, sequenced in a study of identical twins. TCRdb itself ran the 5' RACE reads through MiXCR, one entry per CDR3 protein. The sample carries about 200,000 distinct CDR3 sequences, about a tenth recorded once. Source material: memory (CD45RO+) T cells sorted from blood. Receptor source: a woman in her late teens or twenties in good health.

This clonotype has at least ten counts. The chain joins TRBV2 to TRBJ1-1; unclear D gene. Between the trimmed V and J ends, which lost 6 bases and 7 bases, there was a span of 15 bases. Germline V CDR1 and CDR2: SNHLY, FYNNEI. The CDR3 totals 13 residues. This chain's CDR3 is CASSYPGFGEAFF. The CDR3 DNA reads TGTGCCAGCAGCTACCCAGGTTTCGGTGAAGCTTTCTTT.

This clonotype has a count of ten or more. The J gene is TRBJ2-7, the V gene TRBV18; a weak D match, TRBD2 (5 bases). Germline lookup yields CDR1 KGHSH and CDR2 LQKENI. CDR3 length: 13 residues. Trimming removed 0 bases at V and 6 bases at J, with 9 bases between. DNA of the CDR3: TGTGCCAGCTCACCACCAAGCGGTCTCGAGCAGTACTTC. Translated, it gives CASSPPSGLEQYF.

The chain employs TRBV16 and TRBJ2-7, with D unclear. Germline V gives CDR1 KGHSY, CDR2 FQNENV. V dropped 4 bases and J dropped 6 bases, with 10 bases sitting between them. CDR3 size: 12 residues. The DNA for the CDR3 is TGTGCCAGCAGCCCCAATCGCGGCGAGCAGTACTTC. Translation: CASSPNRGEQYF.

The table lists this clonotype with many counts. The chain has TRBV7-8 and TRBJ1-4; D remains unclear. This CDR3 spans 14 amino acids. The germline V gene has CDR1 SGHVS and CDR2 FQNEAQ. V dropped 2 bases and J dropped 6 bases, with 10 bases sitting between them. In DNA, the CDR3 is TGTGCCAGCAGCTTAATCGGGTCGGATGAAAAACTGTTTTTT. Its protein is CASSLIGSDEKLFF.

This clonotype was seen a handful of times. This chain connects TRBV12-3 or TRBV12-4 to TRBJ2-7; 7 bases agree with TRBD2. This CDR3 comprises 14 residues. After removal of 2 bases from V and 1 base from J, the junction contained 2 bases not matched to a gene. In DNA form, the CDR3 reads TGTGCCAGCAGTTTACGGCGGGAGTCCTACGAGCAGTACTTC. As protein: CASSLRRESYEQYF.

The rearrangement joins TRBV25-1 to TRBJ2-5; maybe TRBD1 (6 bases). This CDR3 is built from 13 residues. CDR1 is MGHDK, CDR2 SYGVNS, per germline. V was trimmed by 3 bases and J by 7 bases, leaving 12 bases between them. The CDR3: CASSDQGWRTQYF. CDR3 nucleotide sequence: TGTGCCAGCAGTGACCAGGGGTGGCGGACCCAGTACTTC.

The CDR3 nucleotides are TGTGCCAGCAGCGATGGGTGGGGCAATCAGCCCCAGCATTTT. This codes for CASSDGWGNQPQHF. This chain uses TRBV28 with TRBJ1-5; D is undetermined. Germline V CDR1 and CDR2: MDHEN, SYDVKM. CDR3 length equals 14 residues. V lost 6 bases and J 2 bases, leaving 11 bases between the germline ends.

This clonotype was picked up a small number of times. The chain carries TRBV30 and TRBJ1-1; the D is unclear. Trimming cost V 5 bases and J 1 base, with 8 bases left between them. This CDR3 spans 12 amino acids. Looked up from germline, CDR1 is GTSNPN and CDR2 is SVGIG (reference sequence). As DNA, the CDR3 is TGTGCCTGGCACTCGAGGAACACTGAAGCTTTCTTT. Amino acid sequence: CAWHSRNTEAFF.

Many counts were recorded for this clonotype. The chain is built from TRBV10-1 and TRBJ2-2; no clear D gene. Trimming stripped 2 bases from V and 8 bases from J, with 9 bases between. Germline V gene sequence: CDR1 WNHNN, CDR2 SYGVQD (reference sequence). The CDR3 extends over 13 amino acids. The DNA of the CDR3 is TGCGCCAGCAGTGAGGGCGGCAGGGGGGAGCTGTTTTTT. Amino acids: CASSEGGRGELFF.

The V call is TRBV10-2, the J call TRBJ1-1, with TRBD1 identical over 7 bases. Germline loops: CDR1 WSHSY, CDR2 SAAADI. This CDR3 has 13 residues. V lost 9 bases and J lost 1; bases outside the gene matches: 5. Here the CDR3 reads CARRGTANTEAFF. CDR3 bases: TGCGCCAGACGAGGGACAGCGAACACTGAAGCTTTCTTT.

The rearrangement joins TRBV7-3 to TRBJ2-2; D not resolved. This CDR3 is built from 12 residues. Germline V gives CDR1 SGHTA, CDR2 FQGTGA. V was cut by 5 bases and J by 7 bases, with 8 bases left in between. CDR3 nucleotides: TGTGCCAGCAGCCACTATGACGGGGAGCTGTTTTTT. This sequence encodes CASSHYDGELFF.

This chain links TRBV15 with TRBJ2-7, with D hard to call. Trimming pared 6 bases from V and 2 bases from J, leaving 14 bases between. The CDR3 totals 14 residues. Germline CDR1 LNHNV, CDR2 YYDKDF (reference sequence). The CDR3 here is CATSSYSHPYEQYF. Written as DNA, the CDR3 is TGTGCCACCAGTTCCTACAGTCACCCCTACGAGCAGTACTTC. The full variable domain, rest sourced from reference TRBV15 and TRBJ2-7, is DAMVIQNPRYQVTQFGKPVTLSCSQTLNHNVMYWYQQKSSQAPKLLFHYYDKDFNNEADTPDNFQSRRPNTSFCFLDIRSPGLGDTAMYLCATSSYSHPYEQYFGPGTRLTVT.

This clonotype has a single count. This may arise from a read error, as a much more abundant clone is one base away. This chain links TRBV5-1 with TRBJ2-1; 8 nucleotides line up with TRBD1. The CDR3 loop spans 15 amino acids. Germline-derived CDR1 and CDR2 are SGHRS and YFSETQ. The CDR3 is CASRYRDRLYYEQFF. Written as DNA, the CDR3 is TGCGCCAGCAGGTACCGGGACAGGCTCTACTATGAGCAGTTCTTC.

V usage is TRBV11-2 and J usage is TRBJ2-1, with a possible D match to TRBD2 (6 bases). This CDR3 is built from 16 residues. Trimming took off 5 bases at V and 7 bases at J, with 21 bases between the two ends. Looked up from germline, CDR1 is SGHAT and CDR2 is FQNNGV. Here the CDR3 DNA reads TGTGCCAGCAGCCCCACGGAGGGGAGCGTACTTAATGAGCAGTTCTTC. This encodes CASSPTEGSVLNEQFF.

This clonotype has a count of ten or more. This chain uses TRBV27 with TRBJ2-7, with D possibly being TRBD1 or TRBD2 (5 bases each). Germline CDR1 MNHEY, CDR2 SMNVEV (reference sequence). Trimming shortened V by 4 bases and J by 2 bases, and 12 bases separated the two germline ends. The CDR3 has 14 amino acids. The CDR3: CASSSGPPPYEQYF. The DNA for the CDR3 is TGTGCCAGCAGTTCGGGACCTCCCCCCTACGAGCAGTACTTC.

J is TRBJ2-7 and V is TRBV7-2; TRBD2 might be the D (6 bases). Trimming left V 6 bases short and J 6 bases short, with 21 bases between. CDR1 and CDR2 from the germline V gene are SGHTA and FQGNSA. The CDR3 contains 15 residues. CDR3 in amino acids: CASSMGRGISLEQYF. As DNA, the CDR3 is TGTGCCAGCAGTATGGGGCGGGGAATCTCCCTCGAGCAGTACTTC.

This clonotype was counted only a few times. This chain uses TRBV5-1 with TRBJ2-3, with D possibly matching TRBD1 (6 bases). CDR3 size: 17 residues. V was clipped by 0 bases and J by 2 bases, with 16 bases between them. Germline CDR1 and CDR2: SGHRS and YFSETQ. CDR3 protein: CASSLAFGGTYTDTQYF. The CDR3 region has the DNA TGCGCCAGCAGCTTGGCCTTTGGTGGGACATACACAGATACGCAGTATTTT.

The chain links TRBV7-6 to TRBJ2-2, with 9 bases identical to TRBD1. The trim removed 1 base at V and 7 bases at J, leaving 4 bases unmatched. The CDR3 is made up of 15 amino acids. Germline CDR1 reads SGHVS; CDR2 reads FNYEAQ. The CDR3 coding sequence is TGTGCCAGCAGCTTAGACAGGGGGCATGACGGGGAGCTGTTTTTT. As protein: CASSLDRGHDGELFF. Full variable domain (outside the CDR3, taken from reference TRBV7-6 and TRBJ2-2): GAGVSQSPRYKVTKRGQDVALRCDPISGHVSLYWYRQALGQGPEFLTYFNYEAQQDKSGLPNDRFSAERPEGSISTLTIQRTEQRDSAMYRCASSLDRGHDGELFFGEGSRLTVL.

This clonotype was counted a few times. The gene calls are TRBV10-3 and TRBJ2-3; possibly TRBD1 for D (6 bases). Trimming removed 8 bases at V and 0 bases at J, with 15 bases between. The CDR3 is 15 amino acids. The germline gives CDR1 ENHRY, CDR2 SYGVKD. The CDR3 sequence: CAISSDRPSTDTQYF. CDR3 coding DNA: TGTGCCATCTCTTCTGACAGGCCTAGCACAGATACGCAGTATTTT.

The table lists this clonotype with a few counts. V usage is TRBV10-3 and J usage is TRBJ2-3; 7 bases are shared with TRBD2. Germline V gene data show CDR1 as ENHRY and CDR2 as SYGVKD. The CDR3 totals 12 residues. The ends lost 10 bases at V and 2 bases at J; junction bases unmatched: 3. The CDR3 DNA sequence: TGTGCCACGCGGGGGAACACAGATACGCAGTATTTT. It translates to CATRGNTDTQYF.

This clonotype has a count of ten or more. This sequence joins TRBV2 and TRBJ2-1; 10 bases fit TRBD2. V shed 8 bases, J shed 4 bases, and the junction held 2 bases outside the gene matches. This CDR3 has 13 amino acids. Germline CDR1 is SNHLY and CDR2 is FYNNEI. For the CDR3, the DNA is TGTGCCAGCGGACTAGCGGTGTACAATGAGCAGTTCTTC. This sequence encodes CASGLAVYNEQFF. The full variable domain, with the rest looked up from reference TRBV2 and TRBJ2-1, is EPEVTQTPSHQVTQMGQEVILRCVPISNHLYFYWYRQILGQKVEFLVSFYNNEISEKSEIFDDQFSVERPDGSNFTLKIRSTKLEDSAMYFCASGLAVYNEQFFGPGTRLTVL.